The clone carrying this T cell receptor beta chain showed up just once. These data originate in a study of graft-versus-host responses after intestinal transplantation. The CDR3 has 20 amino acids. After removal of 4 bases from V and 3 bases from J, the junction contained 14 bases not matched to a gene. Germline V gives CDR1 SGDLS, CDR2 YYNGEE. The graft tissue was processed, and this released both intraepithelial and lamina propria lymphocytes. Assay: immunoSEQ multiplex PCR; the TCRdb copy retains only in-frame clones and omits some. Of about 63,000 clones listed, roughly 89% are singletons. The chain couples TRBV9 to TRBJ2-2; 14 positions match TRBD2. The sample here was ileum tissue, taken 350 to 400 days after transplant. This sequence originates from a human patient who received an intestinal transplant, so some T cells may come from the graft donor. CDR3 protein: CASSPEPGLAGVGYTGELFF. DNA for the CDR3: TGTGCCAGCAGCCCAGAACCGGGACTAGCGGGAGTGGGGTACACCGGGGAGCTGTTTTTT.